The T cell receptor (beta chain) under discussion was sequenced for a study of neurological immune-mediated disorders. The study built sorted libraries from some 900,000 CD4+ or CD8+ T cells. It was by 5'RACE with 10-nucleotide random UMIs that the cDNA was made. Sequencing runs each yielded over 170 million TCR-beta sequences from 15-18 subjects. TCRdb reanalysed the 5' RACE reads using MiXCR and keeps one entry per CDR3 protein. The sample yields under 35,000 distinct CDR3 sequences, approximately 22% seen once. Study outcomes and limitations: Multiple sclerosis patients had less TCR clonal expansion than even healthy controls, unlike HTLV-1-associated myelopathy.

J gave up 3 bases and V 3 bases, and 7 bases lay outside the gene matches. The CDR3 consists of 14 residues. The germline V gene has CDR1 DFQATT and CDR2 SNEGSKA (reference sequence). There are many counts of this clonotype. Its antigen remains unknown. The sequence was obtained from a middle-aged man with HTLV-1-associated myelopathy (HAM/TSP). The gene calls are TRBV20-1 and TRBJ2-7; 8 nucleotides match TRBD2. The sequenced sample consisted of CD4+ T cells from blood. The CDR3 region is CSASSSGGYYEQYF. The CDR3 coding sequence is TGCAGTGCTAGTTCCTCGGGAGGGTACTACGAGCAGTACTTC.